The 27 T cell receptor beta chains presented below share a single source sample, sequenced in a study of T cell responses to AZD1222 COVID-19 vaccine. The data were produced by immunoSEQ multiplex PCR, yet TCRdb's version contains in-frame clones alone and is incomplete. The sample contains approximately 180,000 clones, more than 90% of which appear only once. The sample consisted of peripheral blood, taken 28 days after the second dose of the MenACWY control vaccine. The receptors here all came from an adult who received the MenACWY meningococcal vaccine as a control.

The chain is built from TRBV7-2 and TRBJ2-6, with D uncertain. Between the trimmed V and J ends, which lost 3 bases and 4 bases, there was a span of 13 bases. In germline, CDR1 is SGHTA, CDR2 FQGNSA. The CDR3 totals 16 residues. This CDR3 reads CASSFQVAGGANVLTF. The CDR3 DNA reads TGTGCCAGCAGCTTTCAAGTAGCTGGAGGGGCCAACGTCCTGACTTTC.

The chain links TRBV7-9 to TRBJ2-3, with TRBD1 matching 7 bases. CDR1 and CDR2 from the germline V gene are SEHNR and FQNEAQ (reference sequence). After removal of 5 bases from V and 1 base from J, the junction contained 6 bases not matched to a gene. CDR3 length: 15 amino acids. The CDR3 sequence: CASSRDRAGTDTQYF. The CDR3 DNA reads TGTGCCAGCAGCCGAGACAGGGCGGGCACAGATACGCAGTATTTT.

The rearrangement joins TRBV21-1 to TRBJ2-7. TRBV21-1 is described as a pseudogene. CDR3 size: 12 residues. CDR3 nucleotides: TGTGCCAGCAGTTTATTTCAGCACCGGCCGTACTTC. It codes for CASSLFQHRPYF.

The chain links TRBV10-3 to TRBJ1-6; D might be TRBD1 (5 bases). Germline loops: CDR1 ENHRY, CDR2 SYGVKD. This CDR3 contains 15 residues. With 1 base removed from V and 7 bases from J, the gap between germline ends came to 11 bases. CDR3 protein: CAISELQGMNSPLHF. The CDR3, as DNA: TGTGCCATCAGTGAGTTGCAGGGAATGAATTCACCCCTCCACTTT.

This clone was seen just once. The J gene is TRBJ1-6, the V gene TRBV5-1, with 7 nucleotides matching TRBD1. This CDR3 has 14 amino acids. J was trimmed by 9 bases and V by 0 bases; bases with no gene match: 3. Germline V gives CDR1 SGHRS, CDR2 YFSETQ. CDR3 DNA: TGCGCCAGCAGCTTGGGACAGGGTGTTTCACCCCTCCACTTT. This translates into CASSLGQGVSPLHF.

The chain employs TRBV10-1 and TRBJ1-1; the D is unclear. V gave up 0 bases and J gave up 2 bases, with 13 bases separating them. The length of the CDR3 is 16 residues. Germline CDR1 is WNHNN and CDR2 is SYGVQD (reference sequence). CDR3 region: CASSESNSQTNTEAFF. The CDR3 DNA follows: TGCGCCAGCAGTGAGTCGAATAGTCAGACAAACACTGAAGCTTTCTTT.

The V and J genes are TRBV3-1 (or the pseudogene TRBV3-2) and TRBJ1-5; D unresolved. The CDR3 is made up of 14 amino acids. Trimming pared 1 base from V and 0 bases from J, leaving 4 bases between. The germline V gene encodes CDR1 LGHDT and CDR2 YNNKEL (reference sequence). The chain's CDR3 is CASSQGHSNQPQHF. CDR3 coding DNA: TGTGCCAGCAGCCAAGGACATAGCAATCAGCCCCAGCATTTT.

The gene calls are TRBV9 and TRBJ1-1; D remains ambiguous. The CDR3 length is 13 residues. Germline CDR1 and CDR2: SGDLS and YYNGEE. V was shortened by 0 bases and J by 8 bases, with 11 bases between the two germline ends. The CDR3 region is CASSVEPGQEAFF. The CDR3 nucleotides read TGTGCCAGCAGCGTAGAGCCCGGCCAAGAAGCTTTCTTT.

The chain employs TRBV7-8 and TRBJ1-5; 7 nucleotides agree with TRBD1. The CDR3 extends over 14 amino acids. Per the germline V gene, CDR1 is SGHVS and CDR2 is FQNEAQ. Trimming took 5 bases from V and 2 from J; bases not matched to a gene: 3. The chain's CDR3 is CASSPGTGNQPQHF. The CDR3, as DNA: TGTGCCAGCAGCCCGGGGACAGGCAATCAGCCCCAGCATTTT.

CDR3 coding DNA: TGTGCCAGCAGCGTAATACAGGACCGGTATAATTCACCCCTCCACTTT. It is translated as CASSVIQDRYNSPLHF. The gene calls are TRBV9 and TRBJ1-6; D perhaps matches TRBD1 (5 bases). There are 16 residues in the CDR3. Trimming shortened V by 1 base and J by 4 bases, and 12 bases separated the two germline ends. CDR1 is SGDLS, CDR2 YYNGEE, per germline. Full variable domain (remainder filled in from reference TRBV9 and TRBJ1-6): DSGVTQTPKHLITATGQRVTLRCSPRSGDLSVYWYQQSLDQGLQFLIQYYNGEERAKGNILERFSAQQFPDLHSELNLSSLELGDSALYFCASSVIQDRYNSPLHFGNGTRLTVT.

The V gene is TRBV30, the J gene TRBJ1-2, with unresolved D. V lost 5 bases, J lost 5 bases, and 18 bases lay in between. The CDR3 loop spans 14 amino acids. Germline loops: CDR1 GTSNPN, CDR2 SVGIG (reference sequence). The CDR3 sequence: CAWVSVGYSYGYTF. CDR3 bases: TGTGCCTGGGTATCGGTGGGGTATTCTTATGGCTACACCTTC.

The J gene is TRBJ1-4, the V gene TRBV9; D remains ambiguous. Germline CDR1 and CDR2: SGDLS and YYNGEE. V lost 0 bases to trimming and J lost 0 bases, with 3 bases between them. The CDR3 loop spans 14 amino acids. The CDR3 here is CASSVEATNEKLFF. The CDR3 coding sequence is TGTGCCAGCAGCGTAGAGGCAACTAATGAAAAACTGTTTTTT.

The chain carries TRBV5-8 and TRBJ1-2, with 12 bases that match TRBD1. Germline V gene sequence: CDR1 SGHTS, CDR2 YDEGEE. The CDR3 loop spans 16 amino acids. The V segment lost 4 bases and the J segment 2 bases; nucleotides outside the gene matches: 6. The CDR3 DNA follows: TGTGCCAGCAGCCCCGGGACAGGGGGCACGAACTATGGCTACACCTTC. Its protein product is CASSPGTGGTNYGYTF. The full variable domain, its missing parts supplied by reference TRBV5-8 and TRBJ1-2, is EAGVTQSPTHLIKTRGQQATLRCSPISGHTSVYWYQQALGLGLQFLLWYDEGEERNRGNFPPRFSGRQFPNYSSELNVNALELEDSALYLCASSPGTGGTNYGYTFGSGTRLTVV.

V gene TRBV2 combines with J gene TRBJ2-7; 8 positions match TRBD2. The CDR3 covers 16 residues. With V trimmed by 6 bases and J by 0 bases, 10 bases remained unmatched. Germline values: CDR1 SNHLY, CDR2 FYNNEI. CDR3 residues: CASRLSQAGDSYEQYF. CDR3 DNA: TGTGCCAGCAGGTTATCACAAGCGGGAGACTCCTACGAGCAGTACTTC.

J is TRBJ2-7 and V is TRBV6-5; 15 bases agree with TRBD2. With V trimmed by 0 bases and J by 7 bases, 1 base remained unmatched. The germline gives CDR1 MNHEY, CDR2 SVGAGI. This CDR3 has 15 amino acids. The CDR3 coding sequence is TGTGCCAGCAGTTACTCCGGGACTAGCGGGAGGGAGCAGTACTTC. Protein product: CASSYSGTSGREQYF.

In nucleotides, the CDR3 is TGCGCCAGCAGCTCCCTGGACAGGTCCAACTATGGCTACACCTTC. Its translation: CASSSLDRSNYGYTF. The V gene is TRBV5-1, the J gene TRBJ1-2; 7 nucleotides line up with TRBD1. Germline-derived CDR1 and CDR2 are SGHRS and YFSETQ. The CDR3 is 15 residues long. V lost 3 bases and J lost 2; bases outside the gene matches: 7.

J is TRBJ2-1 and V is TRBV9, with 13 positions matching TRBD2. This CDR3 comprises 21 residues. Germline-derived CDR1 and CDR2 are SGDLS and YYNGEE. The junction had 19 bases not matched to a gene; V was cut back by 0 bases and J by 7 bases. This CDR3 is CASSVGGGTRTSGSPRNEQFF. The CDR3 coding sequence is TGTGCCAGCAGCGTAGGGGGGGGCACGAGGACTAGCGGGAGCCCCAGGAATGAGCAGTTCTTC.

The rearrangement links TRBV6-2 or TRBV6-3 to TRBJ1-1; possibly TRBD1 for D (6 bases). CDR3 length: 15 residues. Germline V gene lookup returns CDR1 MNHEY and CDR2 SVGEGT. The V and J ends lost 5 bases and 6 bases respectively, with 19 bases between them. The CDR3 region has the DNA TGTGCCAGCAGTAGGCAGACAGGTCTGACTGCTGAAGCTTTCTTT. It yields the protein CASSRQTGLTAEAFF.

V gene TRBV30 combines with J gene TRBJ1-1; the match to TRBD1 covers 9 bases. The germline gives CDR1 GTSNPN, CDR2 SVGIG (reference sequence). CDR3 length equals 16 residues. The junction had 10 bases not matched to a gene; V was cut back by 0 bases and J by 5 bases. The CDR3 loop reads CAWSVGVGTGKTEAFF. CDR3 nucleotide sequence: TGTGCCTGGAGTGTAGGGGTAGGGACAGGGAAGACTGAAGCTTTCTTT.

This chain uses TRBV7-2 with TRBJ2-3; 11 bases agree with TRBD2. This CDR3 contains 15 residues. The V gene's germline CDR1 is SGHTA and CDR2 FQGNSA. With V trimmed by 5 bases and J by 2 bases, 3 bases remained unmatched. This CDR3 is CASSHSGRDTDTQYF. The CDR3, as DNA: TGTGCCAGCAGCCATAGCGGGAGGGACACAGATACGCAGTATTTT.

The J gene is TRBJ1-4, the V gene TRBV2, with a tentative D call TRBD1 (6 bases). There are 14 residues in the CDR3. Looked up from germline, CDR1 is SNHLY and CDR2 is FYNNEI. V was clipped by 7 bases and J by 8 bases, with 17 bases between them. The CDR3 DNA sequence: TGTGCCAGCAAGGTACAGGGACGCGAAGAAAAACTGTTTTTT. Translating gives CASKVQGREEKLFF.

V is TRBV25-1 and J is TRBJ2-3; 13 bases agree with TRBD2. The length of the CDR3 is 17 residues. With 4 bases clipped from V and 0 bases from J, the junction kept 4 bases outside the gene matches. CDR1 and CDR2 (germline): MGHDK, SYGVNS. The CDR3 nucleotides read TGTGCCAGCAGTGCCGGGACTAGCGGGGCTAGCACAGATACGCAGTATTTT. It encodes CASSAGTSGASTDTQYF.

This rearrangement joins TRBV5-1 to TRBJ2-3, with 8 nucleotides matching TRBD2. V shed 0 bases and J 5 bases; nucleotides not matched to a gene: 5. There are 15 residues in the CDR3. CDR1 is SGHRS, CDR2 YFSETQ, per germline. DNA of the CDR3: TGCGCCAGCAGCTTGGCAGCGGGAGCGGTAGATACGCAGTATTTT. It specifies CASSLAAGAVDTQYF.

The gene calls are TRBV29-1 and TRBJ1-2; 10 bases align to TRBD1. The V gene's germline CDR1 is SQVTM and CDR2 ANQGSEA. V shed 5 bases, J shed 7 bases, and the junction held 7 bases outside the gene matches. This CDR3 contains 13 residues. The CDR3 DNA reads TGCAGCGTTTCCGGGACAGGGGTGGCTGGCTACACCTTC. Amino acid sequence: CSVSGTGVAGYTF.

This clone was seen a single time. The chain links TRBV28 to TRBJ1-1; 10 bases align to TRBD1. Germline assignment: CDR1 MDHEN and CDR2 SYDVKM. V was clipped by 5 bases and J by 0 bases; unmatched bases: 3. The length of the CDR3 is 15 residues. CDR3 nucleotide sequence: TGTGCCAGCAGTCCCGGGACAGGGGTGAACACTGAAGCTTTCTTT. Encoded protein: CASSPGTGVNTEAFF.

The genes are TRBV5-4 and TRBJ1-1, with a tentative D call TRBD1 (6 bases). V dropped 0 bases and J dropped 3 bases, with 15 bases sitting between them. The CDR3 totals 16 residues. Germline values: CDR1 SGHNT, CDR2 YYREEE (reference sequence). In nucleotides, the CDR3 is TGTGCCAGCAGCTTGGCACGGGGGGCGCGAGACACTGAAGCTTTCTTT. Amino acids: CASSLARGARDTEAFF.

The gene calls are TRBV11-3 and TRBJ2-3; maybe TRBD2 (6 bases). Trimming removed 5 bases at V and 3 bases at J, with 12 bases between. Germline V gene data show CDR1 as SGHNT and CDR2 as YENEEA. This CDR3 spans 14 amino acids. This chain's CDR3 is CASSQGLGTDTQYF. CDR3 coding DNA: TGTGCCAGCAGCCAGGGACTCGGGACAGATACGCAGTATTTT. Full variable domain (outside the CDR3, taken from reference TRBV11-3 and TRBJ2-3): EAGVVQSPRYKIIEKKQPVAFWCNPISGHNTLYWYLQNLGQGPELLIRYENEEAVDDSQLPKDRFSAERLKGVDSTLKIQPAELGDSAVYLCASSQGLGTDTQYFGPGTRLTVL.